This T cell receptor (beta chain) was sequenced for a study of T cell changes during pregnancy in multiple sclerosis. The V segment lost 7 bases and the J segment 1 base; nucleotides outside the gene matches: 6. The CDR3 length is 14 residues. Germline V gene sequence: CDR1 MDHEN, CDR2 SYDVKM. The method was immunoSEQ multiplex PCR; TCRdb's version includes in-frame clones alone and lacks a portion of them. This table holds 16,000 or so clones, around 97% found once. The TCR sequence derives from a female donor with multiple sclerosis, enrolled in a pregnancy study. The chain uses TRBV28 and TRBJ1-1, with 7 nucleotides matching TRBD1. The sample was peripheral blood, taken in the third trimester of pregnancy. The CDR3 sequence: CASTSGQPNTEAFF. The CDR3 DNA reads TGTGCCAGCACCTCGGGACAGCCGAACACTGAAGCTTTCTTT.